This T cell receptor beta chain derives from a study of graft-versus-host responses after intestinal transplantation. Study-wide background: Recipients were all induced with anti-thymocyte globulin, then given tacrolimus and steroids for approximately 3 years.

Study results and caveats: Some GvH clones appeared in ileal mucosa or blood before recipient bone marrow.

Assay: immunoSEQ multiplex PCR; the TCRdb copy retains only in-frame clones and omits some. Of more than 65,000 clones listed, around 95% are singletons. Comments on this clone: Its specificity is not known.

Germline lookup yields CDR1 SGHAT and CDR2 FQNNGV. The CDR3 extends over 15 amino acids. The V gene end was trimmed by 2 bases and the J gene end by 5 bases; junction bases not matched to a gene: 5. This clonotype originated in a human donor who received an intestinal transplant. The chain has TRBV11-2 and TRBJ2-3; 9 bases fit TRBD1. The sample here was unstimulated CD8+ T cells sorted from spleen or lymph node cells, taken before intestinal transplant. The CDR3 region has the DNA TGTGCCAGCAGCTTATACGACAGGGGGATAGATACGCAGTATTTT. Translated: CASSLYDRGIDTQYF.